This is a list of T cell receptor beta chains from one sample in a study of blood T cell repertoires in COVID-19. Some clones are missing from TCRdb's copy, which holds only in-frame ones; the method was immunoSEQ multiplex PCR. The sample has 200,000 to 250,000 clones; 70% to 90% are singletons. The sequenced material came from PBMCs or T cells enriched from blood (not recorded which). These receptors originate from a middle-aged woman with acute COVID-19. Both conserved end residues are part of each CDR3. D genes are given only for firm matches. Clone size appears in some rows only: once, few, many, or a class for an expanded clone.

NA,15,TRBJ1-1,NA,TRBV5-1,TGCGCCAGCAGCTTAGGGCCGACCAGGGGCACTGAAGCTTTCTTT,CASSLGPTRGTEAFF
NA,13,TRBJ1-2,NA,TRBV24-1,TGTGCCACCAGTGAAACAGGGTCAGATGGCTACACCTTC,CATSETGSDGYTF
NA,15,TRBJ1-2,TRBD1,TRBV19,TGTGCCAGTAGTGTTAGACAGGGTAAGGACTATGGCTACACCTTC,CASSVRQGKDYGYTF
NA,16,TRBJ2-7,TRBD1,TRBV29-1,TGCAGCGTTGCAAGTGTCGTGGGACAGGGCTTCTACGAGCAGTACTTC,CSVASVVGQGFYEQYF
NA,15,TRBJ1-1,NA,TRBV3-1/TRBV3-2,TGTGCCAGCAGCCAAACACTCCCCGGGGGACCTGAAGCTTTCTTT,CASSQTLPGGPEAFF
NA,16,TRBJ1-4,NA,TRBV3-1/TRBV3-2,TGTGCCAGCAGACACGCAGGGTTAGGAACTAATGAAAAACTGTTTTTT,CASRHAGLGTNEKLFF
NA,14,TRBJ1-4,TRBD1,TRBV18,TGTGCCAGCTCATCCCAGGGGGCGGGTGAAAAACTGTTTTTT,CASSSQGAGEKLFF
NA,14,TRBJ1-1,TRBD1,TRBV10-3,TGTGCCATCAGTGTCTGGGACAGAGGAGCTGAAGCTTTCTTT,CAISVWDRGAEAFF
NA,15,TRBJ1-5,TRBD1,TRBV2,TGTGCCAGCAGATCCGGGACAGGGTCAAATCAGCCCCAGCATTTT,CASRSGTGSNQPQHF
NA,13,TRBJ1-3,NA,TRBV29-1,TGCAGCGCCTTGGCCAACTCTGGAAACACCATATATTTT,CSALANSGNTIYF
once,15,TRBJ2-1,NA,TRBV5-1,TGCGCCAGCAGCTTGGTTGCGGGGACCTACAATGAGCAGTTCTTC,CASSLVAGTYNEQFF
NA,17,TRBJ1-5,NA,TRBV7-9,TGTGCCAGCAGCTCCTGGGGGGGACCCTCGGGAGGTCAGCCCCAGCATTTT,CASSSWGGPSGGQPQHF
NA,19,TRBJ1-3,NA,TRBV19,TGTGCCAGTAGTAAACGGAGAGGCAGCTTACCCTTCTCTGGAAACACCATATATTTT,CASSKRRGSLPFSGNTIYF
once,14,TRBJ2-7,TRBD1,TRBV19,TGTGCCAGTAGTAACCCGGGACAGGGCGACGAGCAGTACTTC,CASSNPGQGDEQYF
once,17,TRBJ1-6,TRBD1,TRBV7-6,TGTGCCAGCAGCTTAAAAGGGGGCTCGGCCTATAATTCACCCCTCCACTTT,CASSLKGGSAYNSPLHF
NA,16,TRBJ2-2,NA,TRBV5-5,TGTGCCAGCAGCTCCCAGGGGGGCCCGAACACCGGGGAGCTGTTTTTT,CASSSQGGPNTGELFF
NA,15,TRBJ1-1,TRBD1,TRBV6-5,TGTGCCAGCAGCCCCAACAGGGGGCGTCTTTCTGAAGCTTTCTTT,CASSPNRGRLSEAFF
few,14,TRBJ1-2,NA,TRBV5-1,TGCGCCAGCAGCTCCGGGACTGATTCCTATGGCTACACCTTC,CASSSGTDSYGYTF
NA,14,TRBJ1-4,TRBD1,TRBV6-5,TGTGCCAGCAGCCGACAGGGGTTCGGTGAAAAACTGTTTTTT,CASSRQGFGEKLFF
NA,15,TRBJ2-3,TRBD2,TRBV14,TGTGCCAGCAGCCAAACAGCGGGGGTCACAGATACGCAGTATTTT,CASSQTAGVTDTQYF
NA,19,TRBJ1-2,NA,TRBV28,TGTGCCAGCAGTCTTAGCCGGAAGGACCGGGACAAACCTAACTATGGCTACACCTTC,CASSLSRKDRDKPNYGYTF
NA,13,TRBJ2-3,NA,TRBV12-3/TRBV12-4,TGTGCCAGCAGTACGGGGGGCACAGATACGCAGTATTTT,CASSTGGTDTQYF
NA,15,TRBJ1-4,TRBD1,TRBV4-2,TGTGCCAGCAGCCCGTCACAGGGGGGAGAGGAAAAACTGTTTTTT,CASSPSQGGEEKLFF
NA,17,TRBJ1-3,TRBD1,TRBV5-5,TGTGCCAGCAGCTCGACAGGGGCCGAATCCTCTGGAAACACCATATATTTT,CASSSTGAESSGNTIYF
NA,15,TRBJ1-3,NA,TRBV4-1,TGCGCCAGCAGCCAAGGGAGATCTCCTGGAAACACCATATATTTT,CASSQGRSPGNTIYF
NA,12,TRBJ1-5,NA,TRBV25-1,TGTGCCAGCAGTGAAGGGAGGCAGCCCCAGCATTTT,CASSEGRQPQHF
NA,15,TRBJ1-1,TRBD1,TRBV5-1,TGCGCCAGCAGCTTGGATCCAGGGGGCTTCACTGAAGCTTTCTTT,CASSLDPGGFTEAFF